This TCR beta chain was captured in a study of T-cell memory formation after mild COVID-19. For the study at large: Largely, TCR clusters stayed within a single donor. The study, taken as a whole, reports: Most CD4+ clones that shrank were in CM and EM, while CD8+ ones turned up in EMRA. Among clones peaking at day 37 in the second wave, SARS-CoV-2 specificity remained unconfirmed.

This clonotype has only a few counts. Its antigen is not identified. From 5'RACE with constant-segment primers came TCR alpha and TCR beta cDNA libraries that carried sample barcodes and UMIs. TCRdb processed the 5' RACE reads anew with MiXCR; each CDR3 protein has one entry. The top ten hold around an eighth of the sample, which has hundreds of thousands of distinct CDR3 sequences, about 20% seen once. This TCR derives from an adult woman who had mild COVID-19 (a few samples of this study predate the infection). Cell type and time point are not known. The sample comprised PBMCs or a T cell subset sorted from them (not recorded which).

The CDR3 reads CASSSRDMTLPRGYNEQFF. CDR3 bases: TGTGCCAGCAGTTCTCGGGACATGACCCTCCCGAGGGGTTACAATGAGCAGTTCTTC. This rearrangement joins TRBV7-6 to TRBJ2-1, with a tentative D call TRBD1 (6 bases). The CDR3 covers 19 residues. From germline, CDR1 is SGHVS and CDR2 FNYEAQ. V lost 6 bases to trimming and J lost 4 bases, with 28 bases between them.